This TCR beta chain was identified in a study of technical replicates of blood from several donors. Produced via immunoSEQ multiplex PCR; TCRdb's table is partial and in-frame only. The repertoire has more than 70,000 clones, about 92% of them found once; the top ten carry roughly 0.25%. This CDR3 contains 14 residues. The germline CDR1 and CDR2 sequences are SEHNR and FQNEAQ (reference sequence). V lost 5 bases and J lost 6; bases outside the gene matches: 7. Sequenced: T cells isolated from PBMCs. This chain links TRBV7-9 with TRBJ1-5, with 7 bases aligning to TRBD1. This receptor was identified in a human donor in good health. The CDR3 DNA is TGTGCCAGCAGCCCGACAGGGTGGGCTCAGCCCCAGCATTTT. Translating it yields CASSPTGWAQPQHF.